Below, 8 T cell receptor beta chains from the same sample are listed, as sequenced in a study of blood T cell repertoires in COVID-19. The data were produced by immunoSEQ multiplex PCR, yet TCRdb's version contains in-frame clones alone and is incomplete. Of approximately 210,000 clones listed, 65% to 85% are singletons. Sequenced: PBMCs or T cells enriched from blood (not recorded which). All receptors derive from a man between 25 and 39 years old with acute COVID-19.

This clone has just a few counts. The chain links TRBV10-3 to TRBJ1-6, with unresolved D. The CDR3 covers 14 residues. Germline V gene lookup returns CDR1 ENHRY and CDR2 SYGVKD. V lost 6 bases to trimming and J lost 7 bases, with 13 bases between them. CDR3: CAIREEGFNSPLHF. As DNA, the CDR3 is TGTGCCATCAGAGAAGAGGGTTTCAATTCACCCCTCCACTTT.

The sample holds one count of this clone. This chain links TRBV5-1 with TRBJ2-3; the match to TRBD2 covers 11 bases. This CDR3 is 15 amino acids long. Germline CDR1 reads SGHRS; CDR2 reads YFSETQ. The junction had 6 bases not matched to a gene; V was cut back by 2 bases and J by 7 bases. The CDR3 DNA reads TGCGCCAGCAGCTTACTAGCGGGGGATACGAATACGCAGTATTTT. Translating it yields CASSLLAGDTNTQYF.

This clone turned up a few times. This chain links TRBV3-1 (or the pseudogene TRBV3-2) with TRBJ1-2, with D possibly being TRBD1 (6 bases). The CDR3 contains 16 residues. The germline CDR1 and CDR2 sequences are LGHDT and YNNKEL (reference sequence). V dropped 1 base and J dropped 2 bases, with 14 bases sitting between them. The CDR3 loop is CASSQGGLGSNYGYTF. CDR3 nucleotides: TGTGCCAGCAGCCAAGGGGGGCTGGGTAGCAACTATGGCTACACCTTC.

The rearrangement links TRBV7-9 to TRBJ1-1, with no clear D. V lost 3 bases and J lost 4, with 12 bases in between. This CDR3 region has 14 residues. Germline V lookup: CDR1 SEHNR, CDR2 FQNEAQ (reference sequence). This CDR3 is CASSLEEPGTEAFF. The CDR3 region has the DNA TGTGCCAGCAGCTTGGAGGAGCCGGGCACTGAAGCTTTCTTT.

The V gene is TRBV5-1, the J gene TRBJ1-6, with TRBD1 matching 7 bases. The germline V gene encodes CDR1 SGHRS and CDR2 YFSETQ. J lost 6 bases, V lost 4 bases, and 10 bases had no gene match. This CDR3 comprises 16 residues. CDR3 sequence reads: CASSKGTERVNSPLHF. Here the CDR3 DNA reads TGCGCCAGCAGCAAGGGGACAGAGAGAGTTAATTCACCCCTCCACTTT.

The chain employs TRBV6-2 or TRBV6-3 and TRBJ2-1; TRBD2 might be the D (5 bases). The germline V and J ends were trimmed by 6 bases and 7 bases, with 16 bases remaining between them. Germline lookup yields CDR1 MNHEY and CDR2 SVGEGT. This CDR3 has 14 amino acids. CDR3 nucleotides: TGTGCCAGCAGCCACCGGGGTACCAGGAATGAGCAGTTCTTC. Protein sequence: CASSHRGTRNEQFF.

A few counts support this clone. The chain's CDR3 is CASTPLPGGGEQYF. The CDR3 DNA sequence: TGTGCCAGTACTCCCCTCCCTGGGGGGGGCGAGCAGTACTTC. The chain carries TRBV19 and TRBJ2-7; 7 bases are shared with TRBD2. The germline gives CDR1 LNHDA, CDR2 SQIVND (reference sequence). The CDR3 sequence is 14 residues long. V was clipped by 7 bases and J by 6 bases; unmatched bases: 12.

This clone was picked up a small number of times. This chain connects TRBV7-9 to TRBJ2-1; D is possibly TRBD1 (6 bases). This CDR3 is built from 15 residues. Germline loops: CDR1 SEHNR, CDR2 FQNEAQ (reference sequence). V was clipped by 2 bases and J by 7 bases, with 15 bases between them. The CDR3 loop is CASSLSEQGSNEQFF. The CDR3 region has the DNA TGTGCCAGCAGCTTATCCGAGCAGGGGTCTAATGAGCAGTTCTTC.